The clone carrying this TCR beta chain was recorded once. The assay was immunoSEQ multiplex PCR, and TCRdb's table has in-frame clones only and misses some. This sample yields approximately 130,000 clones, of which 93% are seen a single time; more than 2.5% belongs to the top ten. V lost 3 bases to trimming and J lost 8 bases, with 19 bases between them. CDR3 length: 14 residues. The germline gives CDR1 DFQATT, CDR2 SNEGSKA (reference sequence). This entry belongs to a study of T cell responses to AZD1222 COVID-19 vaccine. This TCR came from an adult in good health. This chain links TRBV20-1 with TRBJ1-2, with D perhaps matching TRBD1 (5 bases). The starting material was peripheral blood, obtained on day 0 of AZD1222 vaccination. Written as DNA, the CDR3 is TGCAGTGCTAGTATCCCGGGACGGTCTAACGGCTACACCTTC. Protein product: CSASIPGRSNGYTF.